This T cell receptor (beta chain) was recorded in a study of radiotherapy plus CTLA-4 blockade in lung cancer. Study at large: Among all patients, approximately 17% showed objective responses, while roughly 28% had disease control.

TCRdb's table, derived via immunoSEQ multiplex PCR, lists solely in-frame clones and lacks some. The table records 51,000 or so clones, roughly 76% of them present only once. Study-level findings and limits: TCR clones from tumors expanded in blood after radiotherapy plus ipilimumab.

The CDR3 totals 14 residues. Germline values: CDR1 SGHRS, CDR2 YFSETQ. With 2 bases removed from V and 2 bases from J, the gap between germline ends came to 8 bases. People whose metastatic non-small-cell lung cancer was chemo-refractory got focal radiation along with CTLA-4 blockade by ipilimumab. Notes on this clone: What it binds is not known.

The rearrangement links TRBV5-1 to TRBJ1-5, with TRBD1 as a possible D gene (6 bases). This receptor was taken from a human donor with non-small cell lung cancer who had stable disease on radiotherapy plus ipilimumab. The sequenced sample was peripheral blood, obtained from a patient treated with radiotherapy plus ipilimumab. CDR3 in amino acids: CASSLAGGNQPQHF. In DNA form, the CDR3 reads TGCGCCAGCAGCTTAGCAGGGGGCAATCAGCCCCAGCATTTT.